This TCR beta chain was recorded in a study of shared T cell receptors in the human thymus. Produced via immunoSEQ multiplex PCR; TCRdb's table is partial and in-frame only. Here the sample spans about 710,000 clones, approximately 87% being singletons. The CDR3 has 19 residues. In addition, the sample was reused for a study of human thymus T cells. From that paper: Thymic tissue was derived from resections collected during corrective heart surgery.

This receptor was taken from a boy in the first two years of life with a congenital heart defect. Sequencing was done on a sample of thymocytes. V and J are TRBV21-1 and TRBJ2-1; no check of the table's D call, TRBD2, against the DNA was made. TRBV21-1 is termed a pseudogene. The CDR3 coding sequence is TGTGCCAGCAGCAAATCGGGGGTAAGACTAGCGGGAGTTTGGGATGAGCAGTTCTTC. This gives the protein CASSKSGVRLAGVWDEQFF.